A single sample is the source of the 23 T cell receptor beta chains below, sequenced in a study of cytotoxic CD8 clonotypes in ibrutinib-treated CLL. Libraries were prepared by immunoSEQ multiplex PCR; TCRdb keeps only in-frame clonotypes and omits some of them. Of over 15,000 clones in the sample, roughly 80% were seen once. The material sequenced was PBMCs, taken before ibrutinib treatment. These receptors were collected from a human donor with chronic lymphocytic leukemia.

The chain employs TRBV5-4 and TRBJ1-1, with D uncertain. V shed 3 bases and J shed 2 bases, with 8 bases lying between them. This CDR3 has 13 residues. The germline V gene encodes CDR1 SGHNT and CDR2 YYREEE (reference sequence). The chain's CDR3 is CASSSATNTEAFF. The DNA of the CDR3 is TGTGCCAGCAGCTCCGCTACTAACACTGAAGCTTTCTTT. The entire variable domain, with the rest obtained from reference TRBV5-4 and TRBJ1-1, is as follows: ETGVTQSPTHLIKTRGQQVTLRCSSQSGHNTVSWYQQALGQGPQFIFQYYREEENGRGNFPPRFSGLQFPNYSSELNVNALELDDSALYLCASSSATNTEAFFGQGTRLTVV.

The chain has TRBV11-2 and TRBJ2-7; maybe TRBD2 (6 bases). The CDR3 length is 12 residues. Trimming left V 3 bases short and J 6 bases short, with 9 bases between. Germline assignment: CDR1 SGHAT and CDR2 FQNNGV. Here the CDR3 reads CASSFGGSEQYF. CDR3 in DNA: TGTGCCAGCAGCTTCGGGGGTAGCGAGCAGTACTTC. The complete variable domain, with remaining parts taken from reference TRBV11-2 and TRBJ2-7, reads EAGVAQSPRYKIIEKRQSVAFWCNPISGHATLYWYQQILGQGPKLLIQFQNNGVVDDSQLPKDRFSAERLKGVDSTLKIQPAKLEDSAVYLCASSFGGSEQYFGPGTRLTVT.

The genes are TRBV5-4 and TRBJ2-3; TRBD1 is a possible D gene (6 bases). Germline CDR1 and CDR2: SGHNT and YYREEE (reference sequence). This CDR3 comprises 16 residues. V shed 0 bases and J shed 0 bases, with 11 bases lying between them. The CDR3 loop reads CASSLAPGQSTDTQYF. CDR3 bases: TGTGCCAGCAGCTTGGCTCCCGGACAGAGCACAGATACGCAGTATTTT. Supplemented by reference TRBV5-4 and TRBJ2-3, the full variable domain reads ETGVTQSPTHLIKTRGQQVTLRCSSQSGHNTVSWYQQALGQGPQFIFQYYREEENGRGNFPPRFSGLQFPNYSSELNVNALELDDSALYLCASSLAPGQSTDTQYFGPGTRLTVL.

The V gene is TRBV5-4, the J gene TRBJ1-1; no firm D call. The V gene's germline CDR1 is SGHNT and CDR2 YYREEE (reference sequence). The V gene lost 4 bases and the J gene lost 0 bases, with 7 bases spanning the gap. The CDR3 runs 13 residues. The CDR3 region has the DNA TGTGCCAGCAGCCCATCTATGAACACTGAAGCTTTCTTT. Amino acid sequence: CASSPSMNTEAFF.

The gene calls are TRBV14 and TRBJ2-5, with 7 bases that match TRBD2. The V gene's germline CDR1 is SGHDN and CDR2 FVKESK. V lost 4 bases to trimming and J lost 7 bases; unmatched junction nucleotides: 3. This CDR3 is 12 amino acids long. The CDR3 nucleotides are TGTGCCAGCAGCCGCGGCGGGGGGACCCAGTACTTC. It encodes CASSRGGGTQYF.

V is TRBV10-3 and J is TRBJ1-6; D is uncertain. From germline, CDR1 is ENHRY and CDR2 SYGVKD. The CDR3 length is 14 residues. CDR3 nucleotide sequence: TGTGCTAACAGCCTCTCGGGGTATAATTCACCCCTCCACTTT. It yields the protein CANSLSGYNSPLHF.

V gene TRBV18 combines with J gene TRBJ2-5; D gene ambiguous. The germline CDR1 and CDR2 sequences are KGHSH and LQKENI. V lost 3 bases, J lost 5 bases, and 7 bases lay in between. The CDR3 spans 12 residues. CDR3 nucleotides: TGTGCCAGCTCACCTGTCGGGGAGACCCAGTACTTC. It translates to CASSPVGETQYF.

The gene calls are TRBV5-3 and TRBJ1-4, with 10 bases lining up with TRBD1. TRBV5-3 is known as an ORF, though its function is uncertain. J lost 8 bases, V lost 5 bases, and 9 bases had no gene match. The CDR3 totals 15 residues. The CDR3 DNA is TGTGCCAGAAGACTTACCGGGACAGGGGAAGAAAAACTGTTTTTT. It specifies CARRLTGTGEEKLFF.

In DNA form, the CDR3 reads TGTGCCAGCAGCTCGATGAGAGGGAGTTGGGGCTACACCTTC. Translated, it gives CASSSMRGSWGYTF. The genes are TRBV5-6 and TRBJ1-2; D is uncertain. V was clipped by 3 bases and J by 8 bases, with 17 bases between them. The germline gives CDR1 SGHDT, CDR2 YYEEEE. The CDR3 consists of 14 residues.

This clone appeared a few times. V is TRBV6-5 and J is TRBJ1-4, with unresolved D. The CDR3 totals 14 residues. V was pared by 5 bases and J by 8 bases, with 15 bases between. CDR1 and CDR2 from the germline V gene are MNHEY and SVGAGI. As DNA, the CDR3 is TGTGCCAGCAGTAAGAGATCCTCAGACGAAAAACTGTTTTTT. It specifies CASSKRSSDEKLFF.

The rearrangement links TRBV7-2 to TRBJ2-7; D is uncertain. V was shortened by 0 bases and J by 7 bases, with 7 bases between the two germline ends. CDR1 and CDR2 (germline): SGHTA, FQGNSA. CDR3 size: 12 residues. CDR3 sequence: CASSLAGREQYF. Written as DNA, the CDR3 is TGTGCCAGCAGCTTAGCCGGCAGGGAGCAGTACTTC. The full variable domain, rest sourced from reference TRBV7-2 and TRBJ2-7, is GAGVSQSPSNKVTEKGKDVELRCDPISGHTALYWYRQSLGQGLEFLIYFQGNSAPDKSGLPSDRFSAERTGGSVSTLTIQRTQQEDSAVYLCASSLAGREQYFGPGTRLTVT.

The CDR3 coding sequence is TGTGCCAGCAGTTCTGGGATTATCTGGGGCAATCAGCCCCAGCATTTT. Translation: CASSSGIIWGNQPQHF. The rearrangement joins TRBV27 to TRBJ1-5; no definite D call. V lost 4 bases and J lost 2, with 15 bases in between. Looked up from germline, CDR1 is MNHEY and CDR2 is SMNVEV (reference sequence). The CDR3 spans 16 residues.

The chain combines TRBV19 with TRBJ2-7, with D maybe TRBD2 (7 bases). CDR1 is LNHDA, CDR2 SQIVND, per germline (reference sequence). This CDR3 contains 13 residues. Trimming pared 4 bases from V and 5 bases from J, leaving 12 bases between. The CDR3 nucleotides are TGTGCCAGTAGTAAGGGAGGGGGTGACGAGCAGTACTTC. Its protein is CASSKGGGDEQYF.

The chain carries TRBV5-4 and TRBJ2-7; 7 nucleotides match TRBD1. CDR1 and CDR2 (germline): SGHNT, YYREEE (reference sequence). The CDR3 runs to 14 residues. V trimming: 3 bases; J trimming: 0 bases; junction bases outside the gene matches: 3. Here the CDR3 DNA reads TGTGCCAGCAGCTCCGGGACAGCCTCCTACGAGCAGTACTTC. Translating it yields CASSSGTASYEQYF.

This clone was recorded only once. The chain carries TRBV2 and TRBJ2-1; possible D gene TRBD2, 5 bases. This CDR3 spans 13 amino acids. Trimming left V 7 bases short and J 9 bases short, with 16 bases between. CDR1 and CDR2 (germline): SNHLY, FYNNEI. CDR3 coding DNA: TGTGCCAGCACCGAAAAACGGGGTTCTGAGCAGTTCTTC. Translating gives CASTEKRGSEQFF.

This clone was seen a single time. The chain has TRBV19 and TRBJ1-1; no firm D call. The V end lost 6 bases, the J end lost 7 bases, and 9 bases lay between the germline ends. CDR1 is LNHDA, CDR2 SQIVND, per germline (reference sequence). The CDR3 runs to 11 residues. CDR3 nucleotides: TGTGCCAGTAGCTTACATGTTGAAGCTTTCTTT. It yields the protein CASSLHVEAFF.

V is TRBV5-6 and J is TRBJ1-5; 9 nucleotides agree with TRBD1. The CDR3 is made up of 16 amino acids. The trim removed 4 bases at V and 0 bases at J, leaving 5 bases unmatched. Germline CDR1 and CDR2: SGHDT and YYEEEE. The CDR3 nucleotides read TGTGCCAGCAGCCAGGACAGGGGTGATAGCAATCAGCCCCAGCATTTT. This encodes CASSQDRGDSNQPQHF.

CDR3 nucleotide sequence: TGTGCCAGCAGTGGACATCCAGCAGTCTCTGGGGCCAACGTCCTGACTTTC. Protein product: CASSGHPAVSGANVLTF. The genes are TRBV6-1 and TRBJ2-6; D remains unclear. Germline V CDR1 and CDR2: MNHNS, SASEGT. Trimming pared 4 bases from V and 0 bases from J, leaving 13 bases between. The CDR3 has 17 amino acids.

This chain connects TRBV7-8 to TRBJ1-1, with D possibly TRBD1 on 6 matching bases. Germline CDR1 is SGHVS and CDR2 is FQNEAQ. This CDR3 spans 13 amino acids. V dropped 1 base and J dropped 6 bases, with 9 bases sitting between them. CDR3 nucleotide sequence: TGTGCCAGCAGCTTAGACAGGGTTCCTGAAGCTTTCTTT. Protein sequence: CASSLDRVPEAFF.

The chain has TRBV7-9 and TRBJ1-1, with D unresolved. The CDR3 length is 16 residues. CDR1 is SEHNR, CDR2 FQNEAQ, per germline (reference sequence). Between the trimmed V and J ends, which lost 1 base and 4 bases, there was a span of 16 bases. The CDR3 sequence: CASSLEVKAVGTEAFF. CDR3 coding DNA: TGTGCCAGCAGCTTAGAGGTTAAGGCCGTGGGCACTGAAGCTTTCTTT.

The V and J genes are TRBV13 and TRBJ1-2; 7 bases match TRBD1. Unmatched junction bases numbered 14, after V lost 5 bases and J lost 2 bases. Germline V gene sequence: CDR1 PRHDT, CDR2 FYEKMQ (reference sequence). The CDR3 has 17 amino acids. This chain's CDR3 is CASSTPDRRSENYGYTF. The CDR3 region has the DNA TGTGCCAGCAGCACACCGGACAGGAGGAGCGAGAACTATGGCTACACCTTC.

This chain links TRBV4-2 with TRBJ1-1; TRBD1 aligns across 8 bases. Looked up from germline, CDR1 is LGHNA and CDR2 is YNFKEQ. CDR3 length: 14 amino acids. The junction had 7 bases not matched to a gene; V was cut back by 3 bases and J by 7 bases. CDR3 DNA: TGTGCCAGCAGCCACGCGGTAGGACAGGGTGAAGCTTTCTTT. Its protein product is CASSHAVGQGEAFF.

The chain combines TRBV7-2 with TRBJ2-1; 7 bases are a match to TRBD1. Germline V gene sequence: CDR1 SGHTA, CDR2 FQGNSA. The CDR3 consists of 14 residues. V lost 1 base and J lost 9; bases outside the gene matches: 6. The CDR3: CASSLVLGQAEQFF. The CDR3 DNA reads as TGTGCCAGCAGCTTAGTATTAGGACAGGCTGAGCAGTTCTTC.